Reported below is one TCR beta chain. The antigen remains unidentified. V dropped 2 bases and J dropped 3 bases, with 13 bases sitting between them. The germline V gene encodes CDR1 LGHNA and CDR2 YNFKEQ. CDR3 length equals 15 residues. This specimen belongs to a study of cytomegalovirus exposure and HLA in healthy donors. Whole-study findings and limits: Cytomegalovirus-associated status was assigned to 150 or so TCR beta chains.

This table comes from immunoSEQ multiplex PCR, and its TCRdb copy is limited to in-frame clones, with some not included. Among fewer than 200,000 clones listed, more than 65% were seen once. Source material: PBMCs. This sequence originates from a woman in her late teens or twenties in good health and CMV-seropositive. The chain recombines TRBV4-2 with TRBJ1-2; D ambiguous. CDR3 region: CASSQLGLLHYGYTF. The DNA for the CDR3 is TGTGCCAGCAGCCAACTGGGCCTCCTTCACTATGGCTACACCTTC.